This T cell receptor beta chain was identified in a study of T cell repertoires in cytomegalovirus infection. Overall study context: Both CMV infection and a matching HLA type were indicated by public TCR beta signatures. Study findings and constraints: There were carriers of CMV plus the relevant HLA, and cumulative public TCR beta family frequency identified them. The response measured ex vivo was dominated by TCR beta clonotypes (HLA-C-restricted and CMV-specific).

This clonotype has only a few counts. Its antigen is not known. The CDR3 is 14 residues long. Germline-derived CDR1 and CDR2 are MNHEY and SVGEGT. The ends were cut back, 4 bases at V and 3 bases at J, with 13 bases in the middle. MiXCR, applied by TCRdb to the reads, yields one record per CDR3 protein. This table holds approximately 700,000 distinct CDR3 sequences, approximately 34% found once. The specimen was PBMCs. This receptor was taken from a human donor in good health (CMV status not recorded). Some clones in this sample may be carry-over from other donors' samples. V gene TRBV6-2 or TRBV6-3 combines with J gene TRBJ2-7; tentatively, D is TRBD1 (6 bases). This chain's CDR3 is CASSWTEGGYEQYF. CDR3 DNA sequence: TGTGCCAGCAGTTGGACGGAAGGGGGCTACGAGCAGTACTTC.